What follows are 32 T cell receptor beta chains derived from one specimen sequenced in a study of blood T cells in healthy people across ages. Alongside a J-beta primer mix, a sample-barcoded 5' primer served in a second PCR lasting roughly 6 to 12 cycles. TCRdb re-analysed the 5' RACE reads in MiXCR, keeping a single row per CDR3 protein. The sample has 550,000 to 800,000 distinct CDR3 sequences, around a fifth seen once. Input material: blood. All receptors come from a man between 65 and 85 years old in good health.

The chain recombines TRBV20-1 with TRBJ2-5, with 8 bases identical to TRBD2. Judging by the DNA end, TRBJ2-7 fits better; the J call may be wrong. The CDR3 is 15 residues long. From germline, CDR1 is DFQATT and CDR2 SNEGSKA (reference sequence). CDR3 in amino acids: CSASLAARGNYEQYF. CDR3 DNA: TGCAGTGCTTCACTAGCGGCCCGGGGGAATTACGAGCAGTACTTC.

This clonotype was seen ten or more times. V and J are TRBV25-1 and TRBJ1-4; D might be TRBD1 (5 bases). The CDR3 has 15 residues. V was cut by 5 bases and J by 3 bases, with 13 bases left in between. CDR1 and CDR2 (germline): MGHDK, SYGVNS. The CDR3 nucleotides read TGTGCCAGCAGTCCTCGGGGGGGTCCTAATGAAAAACTGTTTTTT. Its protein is CASSPRGGPNEKLFF.

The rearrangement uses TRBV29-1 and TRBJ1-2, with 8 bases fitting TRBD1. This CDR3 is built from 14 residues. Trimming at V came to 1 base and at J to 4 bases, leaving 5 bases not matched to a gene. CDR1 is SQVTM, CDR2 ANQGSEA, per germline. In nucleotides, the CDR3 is TGCAGCGTTGAAGTGGCAGGGGGCGGCTATGGCTACACCTTC. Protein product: CSVEVAGGGYGYTF.

The DNA of the CDR3 is TGTGCCAGCAGCCAAGAAAGGAAGAGTCGGGCTTTCTTT. It is translated as CASSQERKSRAFF. The chain carries TRBV14 and TRBJ1-1; D is unclear. Germline values: CDR1 SGHDN, CDR2 FVKESK. The CDR3 totals 13 residues. The V end lost 0 bases, the J end lost 11 bases, and 13 bases lay between the germline ends.

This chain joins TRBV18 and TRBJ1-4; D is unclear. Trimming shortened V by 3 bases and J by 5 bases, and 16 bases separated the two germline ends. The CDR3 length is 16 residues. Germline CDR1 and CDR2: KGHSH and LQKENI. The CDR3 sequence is CASSPTVLGQNEKLFF. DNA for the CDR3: TGTGCCAGCTCACCGACCGTGCTGGGCCAGAATGAAAAACTGTTTTTT.

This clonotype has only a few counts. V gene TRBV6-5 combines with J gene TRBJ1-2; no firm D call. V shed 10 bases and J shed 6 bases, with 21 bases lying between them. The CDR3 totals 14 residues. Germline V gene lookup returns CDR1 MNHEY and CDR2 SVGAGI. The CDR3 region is CATYTSGGRNGYTF. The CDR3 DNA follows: TGTGCCACCTATACTTCAGGAGGCAGGAATGGCTACACCTTC.

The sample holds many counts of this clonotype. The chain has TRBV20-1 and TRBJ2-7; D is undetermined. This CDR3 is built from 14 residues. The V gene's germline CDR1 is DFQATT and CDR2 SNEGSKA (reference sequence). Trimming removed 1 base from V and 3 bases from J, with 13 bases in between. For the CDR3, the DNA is TGCAGTGCTAGAGCCCTCACTGGTGTCTACGAGCAGTACTTC. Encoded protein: CSARALTGVYEQYF.

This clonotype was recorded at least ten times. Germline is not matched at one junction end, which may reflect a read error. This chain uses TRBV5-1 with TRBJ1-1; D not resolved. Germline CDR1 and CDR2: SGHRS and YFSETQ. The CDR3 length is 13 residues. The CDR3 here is CASSLDLNTEAFF. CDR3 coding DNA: TGTGCCAGCAGTTTGGACCTGAACACTGAAGCTTTCTTT.

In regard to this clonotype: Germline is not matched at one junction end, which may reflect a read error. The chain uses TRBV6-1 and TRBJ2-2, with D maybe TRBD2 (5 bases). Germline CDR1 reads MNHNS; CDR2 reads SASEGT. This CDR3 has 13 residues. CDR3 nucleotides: TGTGCCAGCATAAAACTTCACACCGGGGAGCTGCTTTTT. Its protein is CASIKLHTGELLF.

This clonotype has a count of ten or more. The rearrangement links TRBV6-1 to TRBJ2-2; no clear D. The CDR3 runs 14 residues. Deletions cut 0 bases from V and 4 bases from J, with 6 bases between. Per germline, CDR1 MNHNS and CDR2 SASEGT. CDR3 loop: CASSEAPFTGELFF. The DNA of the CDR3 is TGTGCCAGCAGTGAAGCGCCATTCACCGGGGAGCTGTTTTTT.

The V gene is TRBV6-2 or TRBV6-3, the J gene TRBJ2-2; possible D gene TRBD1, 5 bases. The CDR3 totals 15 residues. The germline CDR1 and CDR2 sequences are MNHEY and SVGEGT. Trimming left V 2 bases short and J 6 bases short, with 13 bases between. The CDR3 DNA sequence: TGTGCCAGCAGTTACGAGTTACAGGCCCCCGGGGAGCTGTTTTTT. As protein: CASSYELQAPGELFF.

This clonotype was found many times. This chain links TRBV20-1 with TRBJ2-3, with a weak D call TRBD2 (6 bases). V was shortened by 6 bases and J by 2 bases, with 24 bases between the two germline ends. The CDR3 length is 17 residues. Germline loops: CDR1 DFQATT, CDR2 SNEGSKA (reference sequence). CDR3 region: CSALNVWREDLTDTQYF. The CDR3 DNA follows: TGCAGTGCCCTGAACGTTTGGCGGGAAGACCTCACAGATACGCAGTATTTT.

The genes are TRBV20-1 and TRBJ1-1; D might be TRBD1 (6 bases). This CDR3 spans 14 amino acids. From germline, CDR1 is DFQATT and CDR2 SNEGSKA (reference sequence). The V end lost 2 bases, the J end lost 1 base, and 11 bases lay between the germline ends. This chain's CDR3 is CSARKGVTNTEAFF. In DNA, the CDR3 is TGCAGTGCTAGAAAGGGGGTCACGAACACTGAAGCTTTCTTT.

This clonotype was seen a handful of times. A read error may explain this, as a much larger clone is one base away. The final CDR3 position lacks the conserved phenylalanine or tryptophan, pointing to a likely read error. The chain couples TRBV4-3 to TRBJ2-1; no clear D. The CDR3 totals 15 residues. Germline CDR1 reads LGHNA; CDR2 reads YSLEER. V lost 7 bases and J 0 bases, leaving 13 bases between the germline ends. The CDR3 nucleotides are TGCGCCAGCACCATAAGCGAGAGCTCCTACAATGAGCAGTTCCTC. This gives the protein CASTISESSYNEQFL.

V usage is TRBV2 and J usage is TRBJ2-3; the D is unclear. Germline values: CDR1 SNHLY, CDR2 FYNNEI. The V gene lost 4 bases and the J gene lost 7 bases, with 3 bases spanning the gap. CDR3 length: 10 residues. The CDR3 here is CASSANTQYF. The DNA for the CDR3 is TGTGCCAGCAGTGCTAATACGCAGTATTTT. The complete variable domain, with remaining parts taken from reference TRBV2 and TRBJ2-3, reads EPEVTQTPSHQVTQMGQEVILRCVPISNHLYFYWYRQILGQKVEFLVSFYNNEISEKSEIFDDQFSVERPDGSNFTLKIRSTKLEDSAMYFCASSANTQYFGPGTRLTVL.

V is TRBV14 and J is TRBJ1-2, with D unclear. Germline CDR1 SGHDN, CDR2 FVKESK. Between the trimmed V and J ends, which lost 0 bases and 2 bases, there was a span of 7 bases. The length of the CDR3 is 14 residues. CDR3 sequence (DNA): TGTGCCAGCAGCCAAGAGAGGTACAACTATGGCTACACCTTC. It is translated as CASSQERYNYGYTF.

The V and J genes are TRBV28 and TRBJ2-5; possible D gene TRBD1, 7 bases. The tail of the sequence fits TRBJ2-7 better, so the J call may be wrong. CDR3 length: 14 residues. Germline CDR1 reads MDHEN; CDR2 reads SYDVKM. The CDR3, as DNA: TGTGCCAGCAGCCCAGGGGGGATGACCTACGAGCAGTACTTC. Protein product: CASSPGGMTYEQYF.

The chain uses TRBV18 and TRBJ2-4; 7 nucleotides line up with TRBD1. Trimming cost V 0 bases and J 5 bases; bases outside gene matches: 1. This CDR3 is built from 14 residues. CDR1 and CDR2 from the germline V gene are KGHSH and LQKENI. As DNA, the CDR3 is TGTGCCAGCTCACCACCGGGGACAGAAAACATTCAGTACTTC. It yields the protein CASSPPGTENIQYF.

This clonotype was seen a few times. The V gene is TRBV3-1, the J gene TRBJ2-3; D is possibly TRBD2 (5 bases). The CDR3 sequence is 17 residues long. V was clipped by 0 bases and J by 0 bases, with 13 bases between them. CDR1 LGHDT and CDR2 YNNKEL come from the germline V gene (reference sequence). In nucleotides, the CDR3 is TGTGCCAGCAGCCAAGATCGAGCGGAGAGAAGCACAGATACGCAGTATTTT. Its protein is CASSQDRAERSTDTQYF.

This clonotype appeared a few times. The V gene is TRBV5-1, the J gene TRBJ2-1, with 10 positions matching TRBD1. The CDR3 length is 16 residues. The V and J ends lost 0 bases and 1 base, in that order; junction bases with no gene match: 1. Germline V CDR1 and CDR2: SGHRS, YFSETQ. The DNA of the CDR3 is TGCGCCAGCAGCTTGGAGGGACAGGGGTCCTACAATGAGCAGTTCTTC. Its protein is CASSLEGQGSYNEQFF.

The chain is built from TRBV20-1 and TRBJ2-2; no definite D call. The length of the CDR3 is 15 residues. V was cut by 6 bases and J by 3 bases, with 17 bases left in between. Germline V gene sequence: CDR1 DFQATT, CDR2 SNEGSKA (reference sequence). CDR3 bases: TGCAGTGCCCTTCCCCGTGGCAGTTACACCGGGGAGCTGTTTTTT. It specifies CSALPRGSYTGELFF.

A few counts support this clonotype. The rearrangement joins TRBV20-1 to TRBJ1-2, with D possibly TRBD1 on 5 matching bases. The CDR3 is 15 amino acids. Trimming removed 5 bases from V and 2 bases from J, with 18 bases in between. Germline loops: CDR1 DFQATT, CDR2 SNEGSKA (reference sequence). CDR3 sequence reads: CSADIRGEENYGYTF. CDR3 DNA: TGCAGTGCTGATATTCGGGGGGAAGAGAACTATGGCTACACCTTC.

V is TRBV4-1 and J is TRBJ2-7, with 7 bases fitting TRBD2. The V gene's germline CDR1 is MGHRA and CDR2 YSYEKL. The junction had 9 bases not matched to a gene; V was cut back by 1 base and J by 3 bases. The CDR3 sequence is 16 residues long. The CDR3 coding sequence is TGCGCCAGCAGCCAAGTTGGGCGGGAGTACGACTACGAGCAGTACTTC. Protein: CASSQVGREYDYEQYF.

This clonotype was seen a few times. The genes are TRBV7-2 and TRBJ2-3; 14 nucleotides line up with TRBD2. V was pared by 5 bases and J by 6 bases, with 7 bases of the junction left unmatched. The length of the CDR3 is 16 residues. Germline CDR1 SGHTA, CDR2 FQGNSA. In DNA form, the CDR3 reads TGTGCCAGCAGCCAAGGACTAGCGGGAGGTTCCGATACGCAGTATTTT. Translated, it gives CASSQGLAGGSDTQYF.

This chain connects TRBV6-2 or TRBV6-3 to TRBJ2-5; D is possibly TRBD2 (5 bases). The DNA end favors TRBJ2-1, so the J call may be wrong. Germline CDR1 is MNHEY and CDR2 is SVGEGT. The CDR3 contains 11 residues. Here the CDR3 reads CASTGMDEQFF. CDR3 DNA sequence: TGTGCCAGCACCGGGATGGATGAGCAGTTCTTC.

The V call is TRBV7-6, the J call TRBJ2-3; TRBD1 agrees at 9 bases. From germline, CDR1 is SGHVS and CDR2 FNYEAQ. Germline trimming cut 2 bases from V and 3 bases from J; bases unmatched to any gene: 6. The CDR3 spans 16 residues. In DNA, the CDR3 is TGTGCCAGCAGCTTAAAGCGGGACAGGGCTACAGATACGCAGTATTTT. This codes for CASSLKRDRATDTQYF.

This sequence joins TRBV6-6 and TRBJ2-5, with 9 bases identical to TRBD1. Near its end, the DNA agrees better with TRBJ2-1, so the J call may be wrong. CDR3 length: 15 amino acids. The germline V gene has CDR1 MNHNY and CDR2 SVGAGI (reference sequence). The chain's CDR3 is CASSPPGQGLAEQFF. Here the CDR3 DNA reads TGTGCCAGCAGCCCCCCGGGACAGGGTCTTGCTGAGCAGTTCTTC.

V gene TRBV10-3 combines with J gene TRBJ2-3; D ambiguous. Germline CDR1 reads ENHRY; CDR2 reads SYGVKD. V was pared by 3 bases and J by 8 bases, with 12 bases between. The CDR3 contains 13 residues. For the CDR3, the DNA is TGTGCCATCAGTGATGATACGCGGAGTACGCAGTATTTT. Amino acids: CAISDDTRSTQYF.

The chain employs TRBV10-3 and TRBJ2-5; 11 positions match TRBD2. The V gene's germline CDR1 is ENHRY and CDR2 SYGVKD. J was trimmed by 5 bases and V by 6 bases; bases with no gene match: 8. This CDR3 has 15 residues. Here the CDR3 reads CAISDPLAGEETQYF. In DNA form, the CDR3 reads TGTGCCATCAGCGATCCACTAGCGGGAGAGGAGACCCAGTACTTC.

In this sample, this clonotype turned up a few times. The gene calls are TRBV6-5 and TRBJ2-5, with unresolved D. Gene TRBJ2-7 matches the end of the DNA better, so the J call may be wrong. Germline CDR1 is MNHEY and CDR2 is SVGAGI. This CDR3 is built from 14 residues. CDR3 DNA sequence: TGTGCCAGCAGTTACAGGGCAGGAACCTACGAGCAGTACTTC. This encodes CASSYRAGTYEQYF.

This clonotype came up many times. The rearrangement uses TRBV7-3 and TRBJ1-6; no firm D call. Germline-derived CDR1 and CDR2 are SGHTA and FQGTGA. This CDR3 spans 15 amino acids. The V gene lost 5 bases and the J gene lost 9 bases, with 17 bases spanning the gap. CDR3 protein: CASSHTDGPSSPLHF. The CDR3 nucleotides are TGTGCCAGCAGCCACACGGATGGACCTTCTTCACCCCTCCACTTT.

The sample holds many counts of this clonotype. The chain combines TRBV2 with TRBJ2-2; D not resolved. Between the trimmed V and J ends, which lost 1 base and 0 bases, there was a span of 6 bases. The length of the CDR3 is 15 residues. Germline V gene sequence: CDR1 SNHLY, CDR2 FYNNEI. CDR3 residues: CASSEVGTNTGELFF. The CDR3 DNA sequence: TGTGCCAGCAGTGAAGTGGGGACGAACACCGGGGAGCTGTTTTTT.